The T cell receptor beta chain under discussion was sequenced for a study of siplizumab effects on memory and regulatory T cells. Per the germline V gene, CDR1 is SNHLY and CDR2 is FYNNEI. Trimming stripped 7 bases from V and 2 bases from J, with 20 bases between. This CDR3 contains 16 residues. Assays captured around 92,000 TCR templates per sample. Profiling relied on immunoSEQ multiplex PCR, and the TCRdb table lists in-frame clones only, not all of them. The sample has over 95,000 clones, around 93% seen once. The TCR comes from a human donor in good health. The material sequenced was non-Treg CD4+ T cells sorted from blood. The chain joins TRBV2 to TRBJ2-5, with a possible D match to TRBD2 (7 bases). The CDR3 region has the DNA TGTGCCAGCACTACGGGGGGCAGGGGAGTGCAAGAGACCCAGTACTTC. Its translation is CASTTGGRGVQETQYF.